Presented here are 25 T cell receptor beta chains from one specimen sequenced in a study of early T cells in non-severe SARS-CoV-2 infection. TCRdb redid the calling of the 5' RACE reads with MiXCR, one entry per CDR3 protein. This table holds around 99,000 distinct CDR3 sequences, roughly 11% found once. Sequencing was carried out using whole blood. All receptors derive from an adult who was a healthcare worker with PCR-confirmed SARS-CoV-2 infection or an uninfected control (not recorded which).

V gene TRBV5-1 combines with J gene TRBJ2-7; weak D call: TRBD1 (7 bases). The CDR3 sequence is 15 residues long. The germline V gene encodes CDR1 SGHRS and CDR2 YFSETQ. V dropped 0 bases and J dropped 2 bases, with 12 bases sitting between them. CDR3 loop: CASSLVAGQTYEQYF. The CDR3 bases are TGCGCCAGCAGCTTGGTGGCGGGACAGACCTACGAGCAGTACTTC.

The V and J genes are TRBV20-1 and TRBJ2-4; TRBD2 aligns across 8 bases. The CDR3 contains 18 residues. CDR1 DFQATT and CDR2 SNEGSKA come from the germline V gene (reference sequence). V was clipped by 3 bases and J by 1 base; unmatched bases: 14. CDR3 region: CSARGLGLARGAKNIQYF. In DNA form, the CDR3 reads TGCAGTGCTAGGGGTCTCGGACTAGCTCGGGGTGCCAAAAACATTCAGTACTTC.

This chain joins TRBV5-4 and TRBJ1-2; D may be TRBD1 (5 bases). Trimming removed 5 bases at V and 2 bases at J, with 10 bases between. This CDR3 contains 13 residues. Germline lookup yields CDR1 SGHNT and CDR2 YYREEE (reference sequence). The CDR3 is CASSGQGNYGYTF. The CDR3 DNA is TGTGCCAGCAGTGGGCAGGGAAACTATGGCTACACCTTC.

This clonotype turned up a few times. The V call is TRBV28, the J call TRBJ2-7; 7 bases are shared with TRBD1. Per the germline V gene, CDR1 is MDHEN and CDR2 is SYDVKM. CDR3 size: 14 residues. Unmatched junction bases numbered 7, after V lost 5 bases and J lost 3 bases. The CDR3, as DNA: TGTGCCAGCAGTCCCCCCCAGGGGGTCTACGAGCAGTACTTC. Translated: CASSPPQGVYEQYF.

This clonotype has a handful of counts. The V call is TRBV7-2, the J call TRBJ2-5; D possibly matches TRBD1 or TRBD2 (6 bases each). V lost 4 bases and J lost 6, with 18 bases in between. CDR3 length equals 15 residues. Germline CDR1 is SGHTA and CDR2 is FQGNSA. The CDR3 sequence is CASSSGGPSFKTQYF. CDR3 nucleotides: TGTGCCAGCAGCTCCGGGGGCCCATCCTTTAAGACCCAGTACTTC.

The chain joins TRBV3-1 to TRBJ2-7, with D perhaps being TRBD1 or TRBD2 (5 bases each). CDR3 length: 16 residues. Germline-derived CDR1 and CDR2 are LGHDT and YNNKEL (reference sequence). Trimming removed 3 bases from V and 0 bases from J, with 15 bases in between. The CDR3 loop is CASSHSQGEASYEQYF. The CDR3 DNA reads as TGTGCCAGCAGCCACTCTCAGGGAGAAGCCTCCTACGAGCAGTACTTC.

This clonotype has just a few counts. This sequence joins TRBV28 and TRBJ2-7, with a weak D call TRBD2 (6 bases). CDR1 and CDR2 from the germline V gene are MDHEN and SYDVKM. Trimming shortened V by 2 bases and J by 2 bases, and 13 bases separated the two germline ends. The CDR3 is 15 residues long. The CDR3 spells CASSLTPGETYEQYF. CDR3 bases: TGTGCCAGCAGTTTAACTCCGGGGGAGACCTACGAGCAGTACTTC. Full variable domain (rest looked up from reference TRBV28 and TRBJ2-7): DVKVTQSSRYLVKRTGEKVFLECVQDMDHENMFWYRQDPGLGLRLIYFSYDVKMKEKGDIPEGYSVSREKKERFSLILESASTNQTSMYLCASSLTPGETYEQYFGPGTRLTVT.

With regard to this clonotype: The junction departs from germline at one end; a sequencing error may be responsible. This chain uses TRBV2 with TRBJ2-2; the D gene is possibly TRBD2 (5 bases). The germline CDR1 and CDR2 sequences are SNHLY and FYNNEI. This CDR3 region has 16 residues. In DNA, the CDR3 is TGTGCCAGCAGGGAAACTCAAGACTTAACAACCGGGGAGCTGTATTTT. This codes for CASRETQDLTTGELYF.

This clonotype was picked up many times. V and J are TRBV7-9 and TRBJ1-1; D call uncertain. Germline V gene lookup returns CDR1 SEHNR and CDR2 FQNEAQ (reference sequence). V lost 3 bases, J lost 7 bases, and 9 bases lay in between. CDR3 length equals 12 residues. CDR3 protein: CASSFGISEAFF. CDR3 sequence (DNA): TGTGCCAGCAGCTTCGGGATCAGTGAAGCTTTCTTT.

This clonotype appeared many times. The chain carries TRBV10-3 and TRBJ2-7; 9 nucleotides align to TRBD1. CDR1 and CDR2 from the germline V gene are ENHRY and SYGVKD. Losses at the gene ends were 9 bases for V and 6 bases for J; bases not matched to a gene: 6. This CDR3 comprises 12 residues. This CDR3 is CAIPGQGCEQYF. CDR3 coding DNA: TGTGCCATTCCGGGACAGGGTTGCGAGCAGTACTTC.

The chain carries TRBV6-1 and TRBJ2-3; D not certain. V was pared by 6 bases and J by 6 bases, with 7 bases between. The CDR3 extends over 11 amino acids. Germline values: CDR1 MNHNS, CDR2 SASEGT. The CDR3 coding sequence is TGTGCCAGCAGGATGGGGGATACGCAGTATTTT. This codes for CASRMGDTQYF.

V is TRBV12-3 or TRBV12-4 and J is TRBJ1-4; D is undetermined. V lost 10 bases to trimming and J lost 6 bases, with 18 bases between them. The CDR3 has 14 amino acids. The CDR3 nucleotides are TGTGCCACCACTCCGGGCCATCGGGATGAAAAACTGTTTTTT. As protein: CATTPGHRDEKLFF.

This clonotype has a handful of counts. This chain links TRBV2 with TRBJ2-1; D possibly corresponds to TRBD2 (6 bases). V was trimmed by 4 bases and J by 6 bases, leaving 10 bases between them. CDR3 length equals 13 residues. CDR1 SNHLY and CDR2 FYNNEI come from the germline V gene. The CDR3 spells CASSASGGNEQFF. CDR3 coding DNA: TGTGCCAGCAGTGCATCCGGGGGCAATGAGCAGTTCTTC.

This clonotype was detected many times. The chain links TRBV12-3 or TRBV12-4 to TRBJ1-1, with 7 nucleotides matching TRBD1. The V gene end was trimmed by 5 bases and the J gene end by 5 bases; junction bases not matched to a gene: 8. The CDR3 runs 14 residues. The CDR3 region is CASSRLGGRTEAFF. DNA of the CDR3: TGTGCCAGCAGTCGCCTAGGGGGCCGTACTGAAGCTTTCTTT.

V gene TRBV18 combines with J gene TRBJ2-5; D is possibly TRBD2 (6 bases). Trimming removed 0 bases at V and 7 bases at J, with 18 bases between. The CDR3 contains 16 residues. The V gene's germline CDR1 is KGHSH and CDR2 LQKENI. CDR3 in DNA: TGTGCCAGCTCACCACCCACGGGGGACGGGGTCGGGACCCAGTACTTC. Protein product: CASSPPTGDGVGTQYF.

Many counts were recorded for this clonotype. V and J are TRBV30 and TRBJ1-2; D gene unclear. Trimming stripped 2 bases from V and 8 bases from J, with 12 bases between. The CDR3 totals 12 residues. Germline V CDR1 and CDR2: GTSNPN, SVGIG (reference sequence). The CDR3 loop is CAWSLGIKGYTF. The CDR3, as DNA: TGTGCCTGGAGTTTAGGTATTAAGGGCTACACCTTC.

This clonotype has ten or more counts. V gene TRBV7-8 combines with J gene TRBJ2-1, with no clear D. The CDR3 contains 14 residues. Trimming removed 2 bases at V and 5 bases at J, with 10 bases between. Germline loops: CDR1 SGHVS, CDR2 FQNEAQ. DNA of the CDR3: TGTGCCAGCAGCTTATGGGGTCACAACAATGAGCAGTTCTTC. Translation gives CASSLWGHNNEQFF.

This clonotype has more than one count but fewer than ten. The chain's CDR3 is CASSKQPGLGRETQYF. CDR3 nucleotide sequence: TGTGCCAGCAGCAAGCAACCGGGACTAGGGAGGGAGACCCAGTACTTC. The rearrangement links TRBV7-8 to TRBJ2-5, with 8 bases that match TRBD2. This CDR3 comprises 16 residues. The ends lost 5 bases at V and 5 bases at J; junction bases unmatched: 13. The germline V gene encodes CDR1 SGHVS and CDR2 FQNEAQ.

V gene TRBV10-3 combines with J gene TRBJ2-7; 14 nucleotides agree with TRBD2. The CDR3 loop spans 16 amino acids. The germline gives CDR1 ENHRY, CDR2 SYGVKD. Losses at the gene ends were 6 bases for V and 7 bases for J; bases not matched to a gene: 11. The CDR3 region is CAISGTSGRPSGEQYF. The CDR3 DNA reads TGTGCCATCAGCGGGACTAGCGGGAGACCCTCCGGGGAGCAGTACTTC.

About this clonotype: A much more abundant neighbour one base away suggests this may be a read error. The rearrangement uses TRBV5-1 and TRBJ2-1, with 10 bases matching TRBD2. The CDR3 consists of 17 residues. Germline loops: CDR1 SGHRS, CDR2 YFSETQ. The CDR3 coding sequence is TGCGCCAACAGCTTGGAGCCTAGCGGGAGTAGGGTCGATGAGCAGTTCTTC. Translating gives CANSLEPSGSRVDEQFF.

This clonotype came up many times. The chain has TRBV12-3 or TRBV12-4 and TRBJ2-1; D call uncertain. This CDR3 has 13 amino acids. V lost 7 bases and J lost 4, with 11 bases in between. DNA of the CDR3: TGTGCCAGCAATTCCGACTTGTACAATGAGCAGTTCTTC. This codes for CASNSDLYNEQFF.

This sequence joins TRBV12-3 or TRBV12-4 and TRBJ2-3, with D uncertain. V was shortened by 8 bases and J by 8 bases, with 14 bases between the two germline ends. The CDR3 spans 12 residues. The CDR3 is CASAWRLVTQYF. The CDR3 bases are TGTGCCAGCGCCTGGCGGCTCGTTACGCAGTATTTT.

This clonotype was seen many times. This chain uses TRBV2 with TRBJ1-1, with a tentative D call TRBD1 (6 bases). In germline, CDR1 is SNHLY, CDR2 FYNNEI. The length of the CDR3 is 13 residues. V was pared by 7 bases and J by 1 base, with 10 bases between. Here the CDR3 reads CASTGARNTEAFF. CDR3 DNA sequence: TGTGCCAGCACAGGGGCGCGGAACACTGAAGCTTTCTTT. Drawing the rest from reference TRBV2 and TRBJ1-1, the complete variable domain is EPEVTQTPSHQVTQMGQEVILRCVPISNHLYFYWYRQILGQKVEFLVSFYNNEISEKSEIFDDQFSVERPDGSNFTLKIRSTKLEDSAMYFCASTGARNTEAFFGQGTRLTVV.

This clonotype has more than one count but fewer than ten. J is TRBJ1-2 and V is TRBV10-3; the D gene is possibly TRBD1 (6 bases). The CDR3 has 13 amino acids. Germline CDR1 and CDR2: ENHRY and SYGVKD. V was cut by 4 bases and J by 6 bases, with 12 bases left in between. DNA of the CDR3: TGTGCCATCAGTGGTGTAGCAGGGGATGGCTACACCTTC. As protein: CAISGVAGDGYTF.

The gene calls are TRBV6-6 and TRBJ2-3, with D perhaps TRBD2 (6 bases). Germline loops: CDR1 MNHNY, CDR2 SVGAGI (reference sequence). V was pared by 2 bases and J by 2 bases, with 8 bases between. CDR3 length: 14 amino acids. CDR3: CASSYPGVTDTQYF. The CDR3 DNA follows: TGTGCCAGCAGTTACCCGGGGGTCACAGATACGCAGTATTTT.